This passage covers 18 T cell receptor beta chains from one sample sequenced in a study of T cell clonotyping in hematopoietic cell transplantation (dated by TCRdb to about 2021). The sample's time point label is to be understood as: 100 days after allo-HCT. Receptor libraries were prepared by the immunoSEQ multiplex PCR assay. TCRdb mirrors the immuneACCESS table, restricted to in-frame sequences. Some clones are absent from its copies; in checked studies, under half trace to an unresolved V gene, and the reason for the others is unknown. This sample comprises approximately 11,000 clones, roughly 87% of them detected only once. Together, the top ten hold more than 15% of the sample. The sequenced sample was PBMCs, obtained 100 days after allogeneic stem cell transplant. The source of these receptors is a female patient between 55 and 75 years old who had an allogeneic stem cell transplant from an unrelated donor, so the T cells may come from the graft donor. Some clones in this sample may be carry-over from other donors' samples.

This clone was observed a single time. V and J are TRBV2 and TRBJ2-1; 7 bases match TRBD1. CDR1 SNHLY and CDR2 FYNNEI come from the germline V gene. This CDR3 region has 13 residues. After removal of 5 bases from V and 7 bases from J, the junction contained 5 bases not matched to a gene. CDR3 loop: CASSPDRANEQFF. The CDR3 DNA sequence: TGTGCCAGCAGTCCCGACAGGGCGAATGAGCAGTTCTTC.

On this clone: The junction and the germline gene differ at one end; a read error may be behind it. Other DNA sequences in this specimen translate into the identical CDR3. The J gene is TRBJ2-7, the V gene TRBV14; a possible D gene is TRBD1 (6 bases). Germline assignment: CDR1 SGHDN and CDR2 FVKESK. There are 15 residues in the CDR3. CDR3 in amino acids: CASSHRGHLPYEQYF. The CDR3 DNA reads as TGTGCCAGCAGCCATAGGGGACACCTTCCCTACGAGCAGTACTTT.

The chain recombines TRBV4-2 with TRBJ2-7, with 7 bases matching TRBD2. The J segment lost 3 bases and the V segment lost 0 bases, leaving 5 bases of the junction unmatched. CDR1 is LGHNA, CDR2 YNFKEQ, per germline. The CDR3 totals 15 residues. This CDR3 reads CASSQDARDYYEQYF. The CDR3, as DNA: TGTGCCAGCAGCCAAGATGCCAGGGACTACTACGAGCAGTACTTC.

This chain connects TRBV6-5 to TRBJ2-6; D is undetermined. Per germline, CDR1 MNHEY and CDR2 SVGAGI. V was cut by 6 bases and J by 2 bases, with 11 bases left in between. The CDR3 sequence is 15 residues long. The CDR3 sequence: CASSSTEAGANVLTF. Written as DNA, the CDR3 is TGTGCCAGCAGCTCCACAGAGGCTGGGGCCAACGTCCTGACTTTC.

The chain links TRBV2 to TRBJ2-5, with 7 bases lining up with TRBD2. Germline V gene data show CDR1 as SNHLY and CDR2 as FYNNEI. The CDR3 covers 14 residues. The junction had 9 bases not matched to a gene; V was cut back by 6 bases and J by 5 bases. DNA for the CDR3: TGTGCCAGCAGGGACGCGGGAGTAGGGGAGACCCAGTACTTC. Amino acid sequence: CASRDAGVGETQYF.

The rearrangement links TRBV11-3 to TRBJ2-3; 14 bases agree with TRBD2. CDR1 and CDR2 from the germline V gene are SGHNT and YENEEA. The CDR3 runs to 16 residues. Trimming at V came to 5 bases and at J to 5 bases, leaving 6 bases not matched to a gene. DNA of the CDR3: TGTGCCAGCAGCACGGGACTAGCGGGAGTGAGAGATACGCAGTATTTT. Amino acid sequence: CASSTGLAGVRDTQYF.

V gene TRBV25-1 combines with J gene TRBJ2-7; 11 nucleotides align to TRBD1. Germline CDR1 is MGHDK and CDR2 is SYGVNS. V lost 8 bases and J lost 4; bases outside the gene matches: 1. The CDR3 loop spans 12 amino acids. In nucleotides, the CDR3 is TGTGCCAGCGGACAGGGGGCTTACGAGCAGTACTTC. It codes for CASGQGAYEQYF.

The rearrangement links TRBV7-9 to TRBJ2-1; D is uncertain. The CDR3 is 13 residues long. The V gene's germline CDR1 is SEHNR and CDR2 FQNEAQ (reference sequence). V was clipped by 5 bases and J by 2 bases, with 7 bases between them. CDR3 residues: CASSPIPYNEQFF. In DNA, the CDR3 is TGTGCCAGCAGCCCGATTCCCTACAATGAGCAGTTCTTC.

This chain connects TRBV5-4 to TRBJ2-7, with D unresolved. Germline assignment: CDR1 SGHNT and CDR2 YYREEE (reference sequence). Trimming removed 0 bases at V and 0 bases at J, with 10 bases between. The CDR3 has 15 residues. The CDR3 protein is CASSLDGARSYEQYF. The DNA for the CDR3 is TGTGCCAGCAGCTTGGACGGCGCCCGCTCCTACGAGCAGTACTTC.

This chain links TRBV18 with TRBJ1-2; possibly TRBD1 for D (5 bases). This CDR3 is 16 amino acids long. Germline loops: CDR1 KGHSH, CDR2 LQKENI. Trimming removed 0 bases at V and 1 base at J, with 12 bases between. CDR3 region: CASSPPGDSINYGYTF. Written as DNA, the CDR3 is TGTGCCAGCTCACCACCGGGAGACAGTATTAACTATGGCTACACCTTC. Variable domain in full (rest from reference TRBV18 and TRBJ1-2): NAGVMQNPRHLVRRRGQEARLRCSPMKGHSHVYWYRQLPEEGLKFMVYLQKENIIDESGMPKERFSAEFPKEGPSILRIQQVVRGDSAAYFCASSPPGDSINYGYTFGSGTRLTVV.

The chain has TRBV7-8 and TRBJ1-5; 7 nucleotides agree with TRBD1. Germline V lookup: CDR1 SGHVS, CDR2 FQNEAQ. The junction had 4 bases not matched to a gene; V was cut back by 3 bases and J by 2 bases. The CDR3 covers 15 residues. The CDR3 reads CASSLGTGGNQPQHF. In DNA form, the CDR3 reads TGTGCCAGCAGCTTGGGTACAGGGGGCAATCAGCCCCAGCATTTT.

The rearrangement links TRBV2 to TRBJ2-1; D gene uncertain. Trimming took off 7 bases at V and 3 bases at J, with 16 bases between the two ends. The V gene's germline CDR1 is SNHLY and CDR2 FYNNEI. The CDR3 runs to 15 residues. The CDR3 protein is CASTPLLSDYNEQFF. CDR3 bases: TGTGCCAGCACCCCACTACTTTCGGACTACAATGAGCAGTTCTTC.

The V gene is TRBV11-3, the J gene TRBJ1-3, with no clear D. This CDR3 is 14 amino acids long. The V and J ends lost 1 base and 0 bases respectively, with 4 bases between them. Germline V lookup: CDR1 SGHNT, CDR2 YENEEA. The CDR3 region has the DNA TGTGCCAGCAGCTTAGGTGTCTCTGGAAACACCATATATTTT. Its translation is CASSLGVSGNTIYF.

The chain recombines TRBV9 with TRBJ2-1; 9 nucleotides align to TRBD2. The CDR3 has 15 residues. J was trimmed by 7 bases and V by 1 base; bases with no gene match: 6. The germline gives CDR1 SGDLS, CDR2 YYNGEE. The CDR3 sequence is CASSVSSGVKNEQFF. CDR3 DNA sequence: TGTGCCAGCAGCGTATCTAGCGGGGTTAAAAATGAGCAGTTCTTC.

The V and J genes are TRBV7-9 and TRBJ2-1; TRBD1 agrees at 11 bases. The V gene end was trimmed by 1 base and the J gene end by 8 bases; junction bases not matched to a gene: 10. This CDR3 has 17 residues. Germline values: CDR1 SEHNR, CDR2 FQNEAQ (reference sequence). CDR3: CASSLEGGGQGVDEQFF. CDR3 coding DNA: TGTGCCAGCAGCTTAGAGGGTGGGGGACAGGGGGTAGATGAGCAGTTCTTC.

This sequence joins TRBV7-9 and TRBJ2-1; tentatively, D is TRBD1 (6 bases). In germline, CDR1 is SEHNR, CDR2 FQNEAQ (reference sequence). V was pared by 5 bases and J by 5 bases, with 13 bases between. The CDR3 has 14 amino acids. CDR3 DNA sequence: TGTGCCAGCAGCCCCCTCCAGGGGAACAATGAGCAGTTCTTC. Protein: CASSPLQGNNEQFF. The variable domain in full, with the rest retrieved from reference TRBV7-9 and TRBJ2-1, is DTGVSQNPRHKITKRGQNVTFRCDPISEHNRLYWYRQTLGQGPEFLTYFQNEAQLEKSRLLSDRFSAERPKGSFSTLEIQRTEQGDSAMYLCASSPLQGNNEQFFGPGTRLTVL.

The chain links TRBV6-4 to TRBJ2-7; 7 bases match TRBD1. The V segment lost 0 bases and the J segment 0 bases; nucleotides outside the gene matches: 5. CDR1 is MRHNA and CDR2 is SNTAGT in the germline V gene. This CDR3 region has 16 residues. CDR3 DNA: TGTGCCAGCAGTGACTCGGACAGGATGAGCTCCTACGAGCAGTACTTC. Residues: CASSDSDRMSSYEQYF.

This clone came up once. This chain links TRBV5-4 with TRBJ2-7; D is tentatively TRBD1 or TRBD2 (5 bases each). Per germline, CDR1 SGHNT and CDR2 YYREEE (reference sequence). The germline V and J ends were trimmed by 4 bases and 0 bases, with 11 bases remaining between them. The CDR3 has 14 residues. CDR3 in amino acids: CASSPERGSYEQYF. CDR3 coding DNA: TGTGCCAGCAGCCCGGAGAGGGGCTCCTACGAGCAGTACTTC.